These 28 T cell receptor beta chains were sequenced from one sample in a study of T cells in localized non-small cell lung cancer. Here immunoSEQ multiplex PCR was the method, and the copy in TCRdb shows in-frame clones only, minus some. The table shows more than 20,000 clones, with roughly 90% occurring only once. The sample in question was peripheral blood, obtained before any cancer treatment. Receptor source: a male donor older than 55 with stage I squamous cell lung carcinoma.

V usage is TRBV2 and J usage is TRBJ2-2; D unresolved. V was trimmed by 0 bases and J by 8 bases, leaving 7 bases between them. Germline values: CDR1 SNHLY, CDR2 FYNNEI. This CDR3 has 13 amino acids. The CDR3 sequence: CASSEALVGELFF. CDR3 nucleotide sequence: TGTGCCAGCAGTGAAGCGCTCGTGGGGGAGCTGTTTTTT. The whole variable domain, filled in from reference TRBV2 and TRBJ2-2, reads EPEVTQTPSHQVTQMGQEVILRCVPISNHLYFYWYRQILGQKVEFLVSFYNNEISEKSEIFDDQFSVERPDGSNFTLKIRSTKLEDSAMYFCASSEALVGELFFGEGSRLTVL.

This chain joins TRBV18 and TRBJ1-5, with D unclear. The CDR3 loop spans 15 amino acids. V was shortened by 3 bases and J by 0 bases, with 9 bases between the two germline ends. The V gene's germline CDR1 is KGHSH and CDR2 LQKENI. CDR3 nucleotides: TGTGCCAGCTCACCCTCGGGCCCTAGCAATCAGCCCCAGCATTTT. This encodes CASSPSGPSNQPQHF.

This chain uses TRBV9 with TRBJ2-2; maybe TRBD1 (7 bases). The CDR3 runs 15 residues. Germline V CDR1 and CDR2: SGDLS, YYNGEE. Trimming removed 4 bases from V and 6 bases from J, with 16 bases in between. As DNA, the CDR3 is TGTGCCAGCAGCCCTCCAGGGGGGCCAGCCGGGGAGCTGTTTTTT. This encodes CASSPPGGPAGELFF.

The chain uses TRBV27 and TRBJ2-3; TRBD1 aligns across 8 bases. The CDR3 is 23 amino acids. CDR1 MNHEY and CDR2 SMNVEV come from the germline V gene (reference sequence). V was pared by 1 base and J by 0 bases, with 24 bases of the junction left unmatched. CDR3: CASSLFPPKLRDRLLSSTDTQYF. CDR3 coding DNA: TGTGCCAGCAGTTTATTCCCCCCCAAGCTCCGGGACAGGTTACTTTCTAGCACAGATACGCAGTATTTT.

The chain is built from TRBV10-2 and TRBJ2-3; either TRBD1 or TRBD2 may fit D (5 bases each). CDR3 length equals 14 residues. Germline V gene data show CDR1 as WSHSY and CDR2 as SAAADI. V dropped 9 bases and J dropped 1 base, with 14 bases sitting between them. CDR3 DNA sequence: TGCGCCAGTATTATGGGGACCCGCACAGATACGCAGTATTTT. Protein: CASIMGTRTDTQYF.

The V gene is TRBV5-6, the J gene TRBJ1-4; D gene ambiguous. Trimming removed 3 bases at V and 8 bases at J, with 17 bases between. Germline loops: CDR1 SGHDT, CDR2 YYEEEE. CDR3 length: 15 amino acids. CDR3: CASSSGLGFEEKLFF. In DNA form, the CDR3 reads TGTGCCAGCAGCTCTGGTTTGGGGTTTGAGGAAAAACTGTTTTTT.

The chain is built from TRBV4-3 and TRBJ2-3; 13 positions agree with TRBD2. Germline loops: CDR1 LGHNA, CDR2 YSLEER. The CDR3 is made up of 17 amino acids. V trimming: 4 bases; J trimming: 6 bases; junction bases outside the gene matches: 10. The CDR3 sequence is CASSRAEPGLAGDTQYF. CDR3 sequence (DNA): TGCGCCAGCAGCCGGGCTGAACCGGGACTAGCGGGGGATACGCAGTATTTT.

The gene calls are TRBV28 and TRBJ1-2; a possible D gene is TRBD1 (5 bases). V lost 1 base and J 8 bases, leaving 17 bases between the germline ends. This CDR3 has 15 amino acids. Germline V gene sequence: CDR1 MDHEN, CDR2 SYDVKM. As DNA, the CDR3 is TGTGCCAGCAGTTTATCCGGGACCGGGGAGCGAGGCTACACCTTC. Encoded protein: CASSLSGTGERGYTF.

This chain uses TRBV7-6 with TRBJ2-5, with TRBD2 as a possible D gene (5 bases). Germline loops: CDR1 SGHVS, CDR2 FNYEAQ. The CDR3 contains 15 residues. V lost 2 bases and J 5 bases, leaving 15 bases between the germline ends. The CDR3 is CASSLRDTPVETQYF. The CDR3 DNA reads TGTGCCAGCAGCTTACGGGATACCCCTGTGGAGACCCAGTACTTC.

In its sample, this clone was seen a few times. As DNA, the CDR3 is TGTGCCAGCAGCCCCCTAGGACAGGGCTCTGGAAACACCATATATTTT. Residues: CASSPLGQGSGNTIYF. The chain carries TRBV21-1 and TRBJ1-3; the table's D call TRBD1 went unverified against the DNA. TRBV21-1 is termed a pseudogene. The CDR3 consists of 16 residues.

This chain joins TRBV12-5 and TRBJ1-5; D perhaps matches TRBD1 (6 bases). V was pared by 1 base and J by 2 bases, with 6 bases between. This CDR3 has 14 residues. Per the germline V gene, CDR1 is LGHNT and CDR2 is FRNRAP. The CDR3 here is CASGLDRGNQPQHF. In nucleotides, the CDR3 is TGTGCTAGTGGTTTGGACAGGGGCAATCAGCCCCAGCATTTT.

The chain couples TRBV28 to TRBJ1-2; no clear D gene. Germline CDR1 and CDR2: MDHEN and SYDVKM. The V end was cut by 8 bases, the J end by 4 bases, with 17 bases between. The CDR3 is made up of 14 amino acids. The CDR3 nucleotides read TGTGCCAGCTGCCGTAGCTCGGAGTTCTATGGCTACACCTTC. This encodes CASCRSSEFYGYTF.

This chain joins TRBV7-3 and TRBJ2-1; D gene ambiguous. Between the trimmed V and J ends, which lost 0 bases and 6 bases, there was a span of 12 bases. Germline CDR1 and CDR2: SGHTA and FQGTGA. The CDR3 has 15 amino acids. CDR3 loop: CASSLTRAFSNEQFF. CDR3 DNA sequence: TGTGCCAGCAGCTTAACTAGGGCTTTCAGCAATGAGCAGTTCTTC.

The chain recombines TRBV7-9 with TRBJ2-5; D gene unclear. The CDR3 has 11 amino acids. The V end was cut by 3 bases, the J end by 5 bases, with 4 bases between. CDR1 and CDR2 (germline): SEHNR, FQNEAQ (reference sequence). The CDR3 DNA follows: TGTGCCAGCAGCTTCGTGGAGACCCAGTACTTC. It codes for CASSFVETQYF.

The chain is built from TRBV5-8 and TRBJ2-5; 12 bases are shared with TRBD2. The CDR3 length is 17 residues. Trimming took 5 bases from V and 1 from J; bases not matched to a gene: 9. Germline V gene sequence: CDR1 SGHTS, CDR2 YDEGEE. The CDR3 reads CASRYRTSGVTQETQYF. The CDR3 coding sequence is TGTGCCAGCAGATACAGGACTAGCGGGGTGACCCAAGAGACCCAGTACTTC.

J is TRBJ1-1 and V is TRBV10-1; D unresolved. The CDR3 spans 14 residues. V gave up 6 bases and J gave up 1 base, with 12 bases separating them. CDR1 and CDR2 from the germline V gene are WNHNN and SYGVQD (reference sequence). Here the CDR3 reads CASRPRVENTEAFF. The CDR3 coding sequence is TGCGCCAGCAGGCCGCGGGTAGAGAACACTGAAGCTTTCTTT.

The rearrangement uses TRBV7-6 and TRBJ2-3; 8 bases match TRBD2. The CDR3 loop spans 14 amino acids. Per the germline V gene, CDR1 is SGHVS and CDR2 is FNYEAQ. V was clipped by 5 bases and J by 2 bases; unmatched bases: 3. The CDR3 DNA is TGTGCCAGCAGCCAGGGACTAGACACAGATACGCAGTATTTT. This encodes CASSQGLDTDTQYF.

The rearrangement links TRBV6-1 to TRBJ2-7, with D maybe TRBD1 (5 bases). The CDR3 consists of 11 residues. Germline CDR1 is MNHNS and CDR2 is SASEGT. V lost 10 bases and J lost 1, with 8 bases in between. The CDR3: CAIDSSYEQYF. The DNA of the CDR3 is TGTGCCATTGACAGTTCCTACGAGCAGTACTTC.

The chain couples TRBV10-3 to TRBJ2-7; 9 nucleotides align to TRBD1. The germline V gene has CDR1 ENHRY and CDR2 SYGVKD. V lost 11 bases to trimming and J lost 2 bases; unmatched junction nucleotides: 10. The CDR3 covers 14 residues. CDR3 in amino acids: CAVKEDRGAYEQYF. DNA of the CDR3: TGTGCCGTCAAAGAGGACAGGGGAGCCTACGAGCAGTACTTC.

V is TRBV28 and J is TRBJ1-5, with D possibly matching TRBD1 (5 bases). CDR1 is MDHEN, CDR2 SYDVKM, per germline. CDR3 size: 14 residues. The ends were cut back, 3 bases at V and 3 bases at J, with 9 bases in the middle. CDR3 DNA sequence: TGTGCCAGCAGTTTCCGGGACCACAATCAGCCCCAGCATTTT. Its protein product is CASSFRDHNQPQHF. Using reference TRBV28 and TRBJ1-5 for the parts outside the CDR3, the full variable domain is DVKVTQSSRYLVKRTGEKVFLECVQDMDHENMFWYRQDPGLGLRLIYFSYDVKMKEKGDIPEGYSVSREKKERFSLILESASTNQTSMYLCASSFRDHNQPQHFGDGTRLSIL.

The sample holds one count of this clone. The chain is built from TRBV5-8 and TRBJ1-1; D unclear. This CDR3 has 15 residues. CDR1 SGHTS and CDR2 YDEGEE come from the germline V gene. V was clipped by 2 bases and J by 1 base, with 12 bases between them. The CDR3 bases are TGTGCCAGCAGCTTATGGGGTCGGGAGAACACTGAAGCTTTCTTT. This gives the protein CASSLWGRENTEAFF.

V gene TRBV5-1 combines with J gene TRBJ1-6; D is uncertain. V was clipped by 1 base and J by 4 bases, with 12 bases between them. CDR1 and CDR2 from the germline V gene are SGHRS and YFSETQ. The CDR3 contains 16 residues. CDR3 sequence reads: CASSLSPAGYNSPLHF. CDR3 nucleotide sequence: TGCGCCAGCAGCTTGTCGCCGGCGGGATATAATTCACCCCTCCACTTT.

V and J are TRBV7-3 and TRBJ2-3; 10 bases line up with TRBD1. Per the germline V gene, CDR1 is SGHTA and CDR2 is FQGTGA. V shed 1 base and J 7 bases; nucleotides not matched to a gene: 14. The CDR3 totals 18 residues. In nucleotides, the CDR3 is TGTGCCAGCAGCTTAAATAGTCCGGGACAGGGGTTTGGGAATACGCAGTATTTT. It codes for CASSLNSPGQGFGNTQYF.

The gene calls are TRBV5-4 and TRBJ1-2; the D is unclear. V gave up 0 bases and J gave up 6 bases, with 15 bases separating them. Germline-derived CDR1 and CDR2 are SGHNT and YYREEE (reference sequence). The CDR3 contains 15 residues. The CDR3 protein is CASSLAGQVTNGYTF. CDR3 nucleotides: TGTGCCAGCAGCTTGGCTGGGCAGGTAACGAATGGCTACACCTTC.

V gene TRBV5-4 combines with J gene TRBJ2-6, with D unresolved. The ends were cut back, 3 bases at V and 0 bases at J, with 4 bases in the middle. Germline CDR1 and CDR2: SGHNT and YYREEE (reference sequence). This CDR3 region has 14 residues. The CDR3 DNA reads TGTGCCAGCAGCTGGATCTCTGGGGCCAACGTCCTGACTTTC. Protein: CASSWISGANVLTF. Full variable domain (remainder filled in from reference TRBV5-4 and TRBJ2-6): ETGVTQSPTHLIKTRGQQVTLRCSSQSGHNTVSWYQQALGQGPQFIFQYYREEENGRGNFPPRFSGLQFPNYSSELNVNALELDDSALYLCASSWISGANVLTFGAGSRLTVL.

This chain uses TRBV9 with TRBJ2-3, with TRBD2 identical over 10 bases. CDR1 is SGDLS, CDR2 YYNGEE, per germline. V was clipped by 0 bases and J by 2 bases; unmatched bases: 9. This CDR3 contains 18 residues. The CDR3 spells CASSVAEVAGGPTDTQYF. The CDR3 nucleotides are TGTGCCAGCAGCGTAGCTGAGGTAGCGGGGGGTCCCACAGATACGCAGTATTTT.

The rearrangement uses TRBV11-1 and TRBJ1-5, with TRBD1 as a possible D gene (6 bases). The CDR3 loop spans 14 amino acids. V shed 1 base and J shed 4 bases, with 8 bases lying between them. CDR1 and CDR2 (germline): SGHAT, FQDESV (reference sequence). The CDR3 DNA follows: TGTGCCAGCAGCTTAGAGGGGACAAATCAGCCCCAGCATTTT. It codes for CASSLEGTNQPQHF.

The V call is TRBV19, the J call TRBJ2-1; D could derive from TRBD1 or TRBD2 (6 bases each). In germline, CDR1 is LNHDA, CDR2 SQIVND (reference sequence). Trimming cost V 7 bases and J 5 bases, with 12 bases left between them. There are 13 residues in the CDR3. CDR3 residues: CASTGGEDNEQFF. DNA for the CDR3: TGTGCCAGTACCGGGGGCGAGGACAATGAGCAGTTCTTC.